These 25 T cell receptor beta chains were sequenced from one sample in a study of T-cell memory formation after mild COVID-19 (dated by TCRdb to 2020 to 2023). The library was built by means of 5' RACE. Sequencing used an Illumina NovaSeq 6000. The public reads were quality trimmed at Q25 with fastp and then assembled into clones with MiXCR by TCRdb, keeping productive beta chains. CDR3 protein sequences are deduplicated, and each keeps its most common genes and DNA. In all, the sample holds fewer than 650,000 distinct CDR3 sequences, and around 16% of those were seen once. The top ten clonotypes cover roughly 7.7% of the sample. The sample was PBMCs or a T cell subset sorted from them (not recorded which). Source of these receptors: an adult woman who had mild COVID-19 (a few samples of this study predate the infection). The sample titles of this study are shuffled in the database, so cell type and time point are left out; the donor was told from shared clones.

Only a few counts were recorded for this clonotype. The chain carries TRBV24-1 and TRBJ2-1; possible D gene TRBD2, 6 bases. Trimming cost V 5 bases and J 4 bases, with 17 bases left between them. Germline V gene lookup returns CDR1 KGHDR and CDR2 SFDVKD. This CDR3 spans 16 amino acids. DNA of the CDR3: TGTGCCACCAGTGGCCTGGGACTGGGGCTATACAATGAGCAGTTCTTC. Encoded protein: CATSGLGLGLYNEQFF.

This clonotype was picked up a small number of times. This sequence joins TRBV7-2 and TRBJ1-2; no reliable D call. Germline loops: CDR1 SGHTA, CDR2 FQGNSA. The CDR3 is 11 residues long. V gave up 4 bases and J gave up 5 bases, with 5 bases separating them. This chain's CDR3 is CASSYQYGYTF. The DNA of the CDR3 is TGTGCCAGCAGCTACCAGTATGGCTACACCTTC.

This clonotype has just a few counts. The chain links TRBV2 to TRBJ2-3, with D tentatively TRBD2 (6 bases). Trimming shortened V by 1 base and J by 2 bases, and 19 bases separated the two germline ends. The CDR3 is 18 residues long. Germline V CDR1 and CDR2: SNHLY, FYNNEI. The CDR3 protein is CASSEGPWGGDATDTQYF. For the CDR3, the DNA is TGTGCCAGCAGTGAAGGCCCGTGGGGCGGGGACGCCACAGATACGCAGTATTTT.

This clonotype was seen only a few times. The chain recombines TRBV7-2 with TRBJ1-2; D gene unclear. Between the trimmed V and J ends, which lost 1 base and 4 bases, there was a span of 16 bases. The CDR3 loop spans 16 amino acids. Germline CDR1 SGHTA, CDR2 FQGNSA. CDR3 sequence reads: CASSLDGGSLIYGYTF. The CDR3 DNA follows: TGTGCCAGCAGCTTAGATGGAGGATCCCTTATCTATGGCTACACCTTC.

The chain links TRBV10-3 to TRBJ2-2; TRBD2 aligns across 11 bases. CDR1 is ENHRY and CDR2 is SYGVKD in the germline V gene. Trimming at V came to 8 bases and at J to 5 bases, leaving 7 bases not matched to a gene. The length of the CDR3 is 15 residues. The DNA for the CDR3 is TGTGCCATCGGACTAGCGGGTGCGGGGACCGGGGAGCTGTTTTTT. This codes for CAIGLAGAGTGELFF.

This clonotype was seen a handful of times. The chain is built from TRBV7-9 and TRBJ2-7; 9 bases line up with TRBD2. The J segment lost 0 bases and the V segment lost 1 base, leaving 4 bases of the junction unmatched. CDR1 is SEHNR, CDR2 FQNEAQ, per germline (reference sequence). The CDR3 contains 16 residues. The CDR3 loop is CASSLGIAGVSYEQYF. The CDR3 bases are TGTGCCAGCAGCTTAGGGATAGCGGGAGTCTCCTACGAGCAGTACTTC.

The V and J genes are TRBV7-6 and TRBJ2-7, with D possibly being TRBD2 (6 bases). The CDR3 runs to 14 residues. The V gene's germline CDR1 is SGHVS and CDR2 FNYEAQ. Trimming removed 3 bases at V and 6 bases at J, with 15 bases between. The CDR3 loop reads CASSFGGSFSEQYF. The CDR3 region has the DNA TGTGCCAGCAGCTTCGGGGGATCTTTCTCCGAGCAGTACTTC.

This sequence joins TRBV18 and TRBJ2-4, with D possibly TRBD1 on 5 matching bases. V lost 2 bases and J lost 7, with 6 bases in between. Germline CDR1 reads KGHSH; CDR2 reads LQKENI. This CDR3 is 12 amino acids long. In DNA, the CDR3 is TGTGCCAGCTCACCAAGGGGTAACATTCAGTACTTC. This codes for CASSPRGNIQYF.

This clonotype was seen only a few times. The chain carries TRBV6-1 and TRBJ1-2; D possibly corresponds to TRBD1 (5 bases). The CDR3 length is 15 residues. Trimming removed 6 bases from V and 1 base from J, with 15 bases in between. From germline, CDR1 is MNHNS and CDR2 SASEGT. In nucleotides, the CDR3 is TGTGCCAGCAGCCCAGGGAAGGGTGGTAACTATGGCTACACCTTC. It codes for CASSPGKGGNYGYTF.

This clonotype was picked up many times. V usage is TRBV7-8 and J usage is TRBJ2-2, with TRBD2 identical over 11 bases. Germline V CDR1 and CDR2: SGHVS, FQNEAQ. V was clipped by 4 bases and J by 6 bases; unmatched bases: 13. CDR3 size: 18 residues. The DNA of the CDR3 is TGTGCCAGCAGCTCTCAACTCCTAGCGGGAGGACTGTCCGGGGAGCTGTTTTTT. Residues: CASSSQLLAGGLSGELFF.

The chain is built from TRBV24-1 and TRBJ2-1, with TRBD1 identical over 8 bases. The V gene end was trimmed by 4 bases and the J gene end by 7 bases; junction bases not matched to a gene: 11. Germline V gene data show CDR1 as KGHDR and CDR2 as SFDVKD. The length of the CDR3 is 16 residues. CDR3 loop: CATSDTDRGDLNEQFF. The CDR3 region has the DNA TGTGCCACCAGTGACACCGACAGGGGAGACCTTAATGAGCAGTTCTTC.

A few counts support this clonotype. This chain uses TRBV20-1 with TRBJ2-3, with a weak D call TRBD2 (6 bases). The CDR3 has 14 residues. Trimming removed 6 bases from V and 1 base from J, with 14 bases in between. Germline assignment: CDR1 DFQATT and CDR2 SNEGSKA (reference sequence). The CDR3 DNA follows: TGCAGTGCCACGGGAGCGGCTCGCACAGATACGCAGTATTTT. Protein: CSATGAARTDTQYF.

The chain recombines TRBV24-1 with TRBJ2-3, with 7 nucleotides matching TRBD2. After removal of 4 bases from V and 3 bases from J, the junction contained 3 bases not matched to a gene. Germline V gene data show CDR1 as KGHDR and CDR2 as SFDVKD. This CDR3 spans 14 amino acids. The DNA for the CDR3 is TGTGCCACCAGTGAGGGACTAAGAACAGATACGCAGTATTTT. Its translation is CATSEGLRTDTQYF.

In this sample, this clonotype turned up once. The chain carries TRBV7-2 and TRBJ2-7; 8 positions match TRBD1. Trimming cost V 5 bases and J 2 bases; bases outside gene matches: 5. Germline lookup yields CDR1 SGHTA and CDR2 FQGNSA. This CDR3 has 14 residues. In DNA form, the CDR3 reads TGTGCCAGCAGCCGGACAGGGTTCGCCTACGAGCAGTACTTC. Protein sequence: CASSRTGFAYEQYF.

The rearrangement joins TRBV12-3 or TRBV12-4 to TRBJ2-1; tentative D call: TRBD2 (6 bases). With 2 bases removed from V and 5 bases from J, the gap between germline ends came to 13 bases. The CDR3 loop spans 15 amino acids. CDR3 in DNA: TGTGCCAGCAGTTTAACAGGCGGAGGGGACAATGAGCAGTTCTTC. Translated: CASSLTGGGDNEQFF.

The V gene is TRBV29-1, the J gene TRBJ1-1; 8 bases line up with TRBD1. In germline, CDR1 is SQVTM, CDR2 ANQGSEA. The CDR3 is 12 residues long. V was clipped by 7 bases and J by 7 bases; unmatched bases: 8. The CDR3 nucleotides are TGCAGCGGTGGGGGGACAGGCTTTGAAGCTTTCTTT. Translation: CSGGGTGFEAFF.

This clonotype occurred a few times. This sequence joins TRBV10-3 and TRBJ2-7; TRBD1 aligns across 12 bases. V shed 3 bases, J shed 0 bases, and the junction held 3 bases outside the gene matches. Germline CDR1 and CDR2: ENHRY and SYGVKD. This CDR3 spans 16 amino acids. CDR3 nucleotide sequence: TGTGCCATCAGTGACCCGGGACAGGGGGCCTCCTACGAGCAGTACTTC. Amino acid sequence: CAISDPGQGASYEQYF.

The rearrangement links TRBV12-3 or TRBV12-4 to TRBJ1-2; D is unresolved. The V gene lost 2 bases and the J gene lost 5 bases, with 15 bases spanning the gap. The CDR3 has 15 amino acids. CDR3 region: CASSLRLLPIYGYTF. In DNA, the CDR3 is TGTGCCAGCAGTTTACGTCTCCTGCCGATTTATGGCTACACCTTC.

Only a few counts were recorded for this clonotype. The V call is TRBV27, the J call TRBJ2-3, with D maybe TRBD2 (6 bases). Germline V gene sequence: CDR1 MNHEY, CDR2 SMNVEV (reference sequence). The CDR3 runs 15 residues. Trimming took 3 bases from V and 2 from J, leaving 12 bases between them. CDR3 sequence reads: CASSFIGGSTDTQYF. The CDR3 coding sequence is TGTGCCAGCAGTTTCATAGGAGGGTCCACAGATACGCAGTATTTT.

The V call is TRBV6-2 or TRBV6-3, the J call TRBJ2-7; D call uncertain. The V end lost 9 bases, the J end lost 3 bases, and 18 bases lay between the germline ends. This CDR3 region has 14 residues. The germline gives CDR1 MNHEY, CDR2 SVGEGT. The CDR3 protein is CASTDPPNLYEQYF. CDR3 coding DNA: TGTGCCAGTACGGACCCCCCAAACCTCTACGAGCAGTACTTC.

This clonotype was detected only a few times. The chain couples TRBV7-9 to TRBJ2-7; 12 nucleotides align to TRBD1. Germline CDR1 and CDR2: SEHNR and FQNEAQ (reference sequence). V lost 4 bases and J lost 7; bases outside the gene matches: 8. This CDR3 spans 15 amino acids. The CDR3 region has the DNA TGTGCCAGCAGCTGGGGGACAGGGGGCTCGACGGAGCAGTACTTC. The encoded protein is CASSWGTGGSTEQYF.

The chain joins TRBV7-9 to TRBJ2-1; tentative D call: TRBD1 (6 bases). V was clipped by 3 bases and J by 0 bases, with 12 bases between them. The V gene's germline CDR1 is SEHNR and CDR2 FQNEAQ (reference sequence). The CDR3 sequence is 16 residues long. The CDR3 coding sequence is TGTGCCAGCAGCTTTCCGGGGACAACCTCCTACAATGAGCAGTTCTTC. This gives the protein CASSFPGTTSYNEQFF. Filled out from reference TRBV7-9 and TRBJ2-1, the complete variable domain reads DTGVSQNPRHKITKRGQNVTFRCDPISEHNRLYWYRQTLGQGPEFLTYFQNEAQLEKSRLLSDRFSAERPKGSFSTLEIQRTEQGDSAMYLCASSFPGTTSYNEQFFGPGTRLTVL.

The chain carries TRBV6-5 and TRBJ2-3; maybe TRBD1 (5 bases). Per the germline V gene, CDR1 is MNHEY and CDR2 is SVGAGI. V dropped 2 bases and J dropped 4 bases, with 7 bases sitting between them. The CDR3 has 13 residues. In DNA, the CDR3 is TGTGCCAGCAGTTACGAACAGGCAGATACGCAGTATTTT. It is translated as CASSYEQADTQYF.

The chain joins TRBV5-5 to TRBJ1-2, with 8 bases identical to TRBD1. Germline assignment: CDR1 SGHKS and CDR2 YYEKEE (reference sequence). The CDR3 sequence is 14 residues long. Losses at the gene ends were 0 bases for V and 7 bases for J; bases not matched to a gene: 5. The CDR3 here is CASSLDGQGSGYTF. The DNA of the CDR3 is TGTGCCAGCAGCTTGGATGGACAGGGCAGTGGCTACACCTTC.

The rearrangement uses TRBV7-2 and TRBJ2-1; no clear D gene. Germline V gene lookup returns CDR1 SGHTA and CDR2 FQGNSA. V lost 4 bases, J lost 7 bases, and 8 bases lay in between. The CDR3 has 12 amino acids. The CDR3 DNA reads TGTGCCAGCAGCTCAACAAGAAATGAGCAGTTCTTC. Amino acid sequence: CASSSTRNEQFF.